This entry is about one TCR beta chain. The data derive from a study of blood T cell repertoires in COVID-19. Study-wide background: Acute and convalescent COVID-19 samples came from the United States, Italy and Spain.

The CDR3 length is 13 residues. Between the trimmed V and J ends, which lost 1 base and 2 bases, there was a span of 4 bases. Germline CDR1 is SGHTA and CDR2 is FQGNSA. How the authors handled the data: Estimates of nucleated cell counts were drawn from the amplification of reference gene primers. Here immunoSEQ multiplex PCR was the method, and the copy in TCRdb shows in-frame clones only, minus some. The V and J calls and clone size were taken over from that table, and D and trimming were inferred from the DNA. There are tens of thousands of clones in the sample; around three quarters occur only once, and 3% to 3.5% lies in the top ten.

Source material: peripheral blood. This sequence joins TRBV7-2 and TRBJ2-3, with D unclear. The source of this sequence is a man in his 60s with acute or convalescent COVID-19. CDR3: CASSLGHTDTQYF. The CDR3 bases are TGTGCCAGCAGCTTAGGACACACAGATACGCAGTATTTT.